This TCR beta chain was profiled in a study of response to subunit inactivated influenza vaccine. This clonotype occurred a few times. No antigen is known for it. One entry per CDR3 protein results from TCRdb running MiXCR on the RT-PCR reads. The table has about 780,000 distinct CDR3 sequences, approximately 17% seen once. Overall study results and limits: The authors put forward the suggestion that each seasonal influenza vaccination may bring in only a limited number of new T cells.

The germline V gene encodes CDR1 WSHSY and CDR2 SAAADI. V gave up 0 bases and J gave up 7 bases, with 13 bases separating them. CDR3 size: 15 residues. The material was PBMCs from blood, obtained roughly 5 days after vaccination. This sequence originates from a man aged 45-65 years who received an inactivated influenza vaccine. The V call is TRBV10-2, the J call TRBJ2-1; D is unresolved. The CDR3 DNA sequence: TGCGCCAGCAGTGAGTCAGGGAAGGTGGGGAATGAGCAGTTCTTC. The encoded protein is CASSESGKVGNEQFF.